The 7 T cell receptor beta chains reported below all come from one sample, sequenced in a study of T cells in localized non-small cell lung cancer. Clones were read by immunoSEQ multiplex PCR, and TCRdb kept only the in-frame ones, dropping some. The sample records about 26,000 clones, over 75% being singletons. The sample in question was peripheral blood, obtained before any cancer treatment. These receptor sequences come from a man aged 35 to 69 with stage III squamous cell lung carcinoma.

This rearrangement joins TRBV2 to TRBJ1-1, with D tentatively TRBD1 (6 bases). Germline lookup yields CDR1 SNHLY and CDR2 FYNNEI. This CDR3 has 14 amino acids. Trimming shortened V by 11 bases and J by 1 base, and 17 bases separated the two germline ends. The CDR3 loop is CAAKTGRTNTEAFF. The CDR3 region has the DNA TGTGCCGCCAAGACAGGTCGAACGAACACTGAAGCTTTCTTT.

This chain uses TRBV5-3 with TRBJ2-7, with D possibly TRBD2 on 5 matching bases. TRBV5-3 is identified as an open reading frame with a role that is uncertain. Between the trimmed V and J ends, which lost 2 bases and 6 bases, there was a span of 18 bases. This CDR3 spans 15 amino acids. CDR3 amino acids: CARSFPAEMRSEQYV. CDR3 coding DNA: TGTGCCAGAAGCTTTCCAGCGGAGATGAGATCCGAGCAGTACGTC.

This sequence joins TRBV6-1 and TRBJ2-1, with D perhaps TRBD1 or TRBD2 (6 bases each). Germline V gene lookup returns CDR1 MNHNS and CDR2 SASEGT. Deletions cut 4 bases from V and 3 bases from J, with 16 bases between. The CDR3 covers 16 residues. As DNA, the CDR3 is TGTGCCAGCAGTGGGACTTCGGGGGCTGGCTACAATGAGCAGTTCTTC. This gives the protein CASSGTSGAGYNEQFF.

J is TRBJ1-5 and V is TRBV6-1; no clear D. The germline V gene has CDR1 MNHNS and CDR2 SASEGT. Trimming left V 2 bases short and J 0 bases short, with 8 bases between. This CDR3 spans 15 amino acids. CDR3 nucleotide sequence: TGTGCCAGCAGTGAATTTGGAGGTAGCAATCAGCCCCAGCATTTT. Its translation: CASSEFGGSNQPQHF.

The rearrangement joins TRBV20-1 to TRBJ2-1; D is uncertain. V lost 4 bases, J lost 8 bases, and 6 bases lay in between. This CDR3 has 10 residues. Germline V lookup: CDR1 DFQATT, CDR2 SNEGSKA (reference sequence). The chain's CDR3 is CSATAYEQFF. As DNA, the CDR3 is TGCAGTGCTACAGCTTATGAGCAGTTCTTC.

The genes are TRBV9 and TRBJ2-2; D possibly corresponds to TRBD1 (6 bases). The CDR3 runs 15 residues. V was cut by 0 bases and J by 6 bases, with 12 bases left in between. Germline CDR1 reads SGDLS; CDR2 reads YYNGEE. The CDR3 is CASSVGQGTAGELFF. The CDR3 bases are TGTGCCAGCAGCGTAGGGCAGGGGACCGCCGGGGAGCTGTTTTTT.

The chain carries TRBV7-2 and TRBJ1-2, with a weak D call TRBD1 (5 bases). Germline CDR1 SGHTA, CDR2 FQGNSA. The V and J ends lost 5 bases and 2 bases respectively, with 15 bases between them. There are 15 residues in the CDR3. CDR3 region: CASSAEGARNYGYTF. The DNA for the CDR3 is TGTGCCAGCAGCGCGGAAGGGGCGAGGAACTATGGCTACACCTTC.